This T cell receptor (beta chain) appears in the sequencing data of a study of cytomegalovirus exposure and HLA in healthy donors. Healthy individuals who donated bone marrow served as the donors. As regards this clone: Antigen: not known.

Researchers ran the PCR with 60 Vbeta and 13 Jbeta primers. Libraries were prepared by immunoSEQ multiplex PCR; TCRdb keeps only in-frame clonotypes and omits some of them. In the table there are more than 100,000 clones, about two thirds of which are singletons. The CDR3 runs 15 residues. Germline CDR1 reads LGHNA; CDR2 reads YNFKEQ. V was cut by 4 bases and J by 2 bases, with 13 bases left in between. Study-level points and caveats: In all likelihood, a cluster of highly shared sequence variants was a sequencing artifact. Solely CMV serostatus was available to characterize immune exposure. Accounts indicate the classifier identified cytomegalovirus status with strong specificity and sensitivity.

Sequenced: PBMCs. This clonotype was sampled from a woman aged 40 to 55 in good health and CMV-seronegative. This rearrangement joins TRBV4-2 to TRBJ2-3, with D maybe TRBD2 (6 bases). In nucleotides, the CDR3 is TGTGCCAGCAGCCTCCGGGGGTACCACACAGATACGCAGTATTTT. Its translation is CASSLRGYHTDTQYF.